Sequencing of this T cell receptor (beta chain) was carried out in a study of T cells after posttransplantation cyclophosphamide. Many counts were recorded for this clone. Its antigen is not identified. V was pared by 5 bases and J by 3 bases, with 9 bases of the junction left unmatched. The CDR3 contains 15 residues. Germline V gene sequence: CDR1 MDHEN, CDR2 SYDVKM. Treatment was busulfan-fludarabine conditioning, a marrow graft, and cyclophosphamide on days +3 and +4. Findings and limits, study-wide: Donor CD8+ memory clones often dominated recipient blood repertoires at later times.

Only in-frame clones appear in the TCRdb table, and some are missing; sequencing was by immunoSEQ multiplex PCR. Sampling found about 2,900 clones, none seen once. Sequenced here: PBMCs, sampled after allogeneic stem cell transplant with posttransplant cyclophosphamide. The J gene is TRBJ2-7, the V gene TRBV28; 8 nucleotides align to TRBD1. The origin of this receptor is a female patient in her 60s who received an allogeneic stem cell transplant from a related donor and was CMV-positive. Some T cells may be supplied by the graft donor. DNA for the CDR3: TGTGCCAGCAGTCCTCCGCGGACAGGGTACTACGAGCAGTACTTC. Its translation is CASSPPRTGYYEQYF.